This T cell receptor beta chain was documented in a study of OX40 agonist ivuxolimab in advanced cancers. Here immunoSEQ multiplex PCR was the method, and the copy in TCRdb shows in-frame clones only, minus some. The sample records fewer than 35,000 clones, about nine tenths being singletons. This receptor was taken from an adult with an advanced solid tumor such as melanoma, head and neck, liver or kidney cancer. Sample: CD4+ or CD8+ T cells sorted from blood, taken in a trial of the OX40 agonist ivuxolimab.

The CDR3 DNA sequence: TGTGCCAGCAGCTTAGGAGCGGGAGGTAGAACCGGGGAGCTGTTTTTT. It translates to CASSLGAGGRTGELFF. The chain recombines TRBV11-2 with TRBJ2-2, with 9 bases identical to TRBD2. CDR3 length: 16 amino acids. The junction had 5 bases not matched to a gene; V was cut back by 1 base and J by 5 bases. Germline assignment: CDR1 SGHAT and CDR2 FQNNGV. The complete variable domain, with remaining parts taken from reference TRBV11-2 and TRBJ2-2, reads EAGVAQSPRYKIIEKRQSVAFWCNPISGHATLYWYQQILGQGPKLLIQFQNNGVVDDSQLPKDRFSAERLKGVDSTLKIQPAKLEDSAVYLCASSLGAGGRTGELFFGEGSRLTVL.